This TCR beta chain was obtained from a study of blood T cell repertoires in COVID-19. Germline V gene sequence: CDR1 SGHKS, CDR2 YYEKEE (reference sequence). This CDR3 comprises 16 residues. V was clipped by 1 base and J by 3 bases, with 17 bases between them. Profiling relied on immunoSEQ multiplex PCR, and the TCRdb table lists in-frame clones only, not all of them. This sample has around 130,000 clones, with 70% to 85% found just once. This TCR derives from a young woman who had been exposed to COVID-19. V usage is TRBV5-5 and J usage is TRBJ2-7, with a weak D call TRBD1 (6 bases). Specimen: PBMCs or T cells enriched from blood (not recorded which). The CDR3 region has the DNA TGTGCCAGCAGCTTGTTTGCAGGGGCGCAAATCTACGAGCAGTACTTC. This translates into CASSLFAGAQIYEQYF.